One and the same sample provided the 2 T cell receptor beta chains below, sequenced in a study of immune evolution from preneoplasia to lung adenocarcinoma. Method: immunoSEQ multiplex PCR; TCRdb's copy keeps in-frame clones and lacks some. The table lists 3,500 to 5,500 clones, approximately 89% of them singletons. The source material was FFPE lung adenocarcinoma in situ tissue. These receptors were obtained from a person aged 60 to 85 with lung adenocarcinoma.

The CDR3 DNA follows: TGTGCCATCAGTGAGGGACAGGTTAACTCCTACGAGCAGTACTTC. Its protein product is CAISEGQVNSYEQYF. The V gene is TRBV10-3, the J gene TRBJ2-7, with TRBD1 identical over 7 bases. Trimming removed 2 bases from V and 0 bases from J; junction bases left unmatched: 4. This CDR3 is 15 amino acids long. The V gene's germline CDR1 is ENHRY and CDR2 SYGVKD.

This chain uses TRBV19 with TRBJ2-7, with 9 positions matching TRBD1. CDR3 length equals 14 residues. V dropped 5 bases and J dropped 7; count of bases not matched to a gene: 9. The germline V gene has CDR1 LNHDA and CDR2 SQIVND (reference sequence). Here the CDR3 reads CASSPRTGVGEQYF. In nucleotides, the CDR3 is TGTGCCAGTAGTCCTAGGACAGGGGTCGGAGAGCAGTACTTC.